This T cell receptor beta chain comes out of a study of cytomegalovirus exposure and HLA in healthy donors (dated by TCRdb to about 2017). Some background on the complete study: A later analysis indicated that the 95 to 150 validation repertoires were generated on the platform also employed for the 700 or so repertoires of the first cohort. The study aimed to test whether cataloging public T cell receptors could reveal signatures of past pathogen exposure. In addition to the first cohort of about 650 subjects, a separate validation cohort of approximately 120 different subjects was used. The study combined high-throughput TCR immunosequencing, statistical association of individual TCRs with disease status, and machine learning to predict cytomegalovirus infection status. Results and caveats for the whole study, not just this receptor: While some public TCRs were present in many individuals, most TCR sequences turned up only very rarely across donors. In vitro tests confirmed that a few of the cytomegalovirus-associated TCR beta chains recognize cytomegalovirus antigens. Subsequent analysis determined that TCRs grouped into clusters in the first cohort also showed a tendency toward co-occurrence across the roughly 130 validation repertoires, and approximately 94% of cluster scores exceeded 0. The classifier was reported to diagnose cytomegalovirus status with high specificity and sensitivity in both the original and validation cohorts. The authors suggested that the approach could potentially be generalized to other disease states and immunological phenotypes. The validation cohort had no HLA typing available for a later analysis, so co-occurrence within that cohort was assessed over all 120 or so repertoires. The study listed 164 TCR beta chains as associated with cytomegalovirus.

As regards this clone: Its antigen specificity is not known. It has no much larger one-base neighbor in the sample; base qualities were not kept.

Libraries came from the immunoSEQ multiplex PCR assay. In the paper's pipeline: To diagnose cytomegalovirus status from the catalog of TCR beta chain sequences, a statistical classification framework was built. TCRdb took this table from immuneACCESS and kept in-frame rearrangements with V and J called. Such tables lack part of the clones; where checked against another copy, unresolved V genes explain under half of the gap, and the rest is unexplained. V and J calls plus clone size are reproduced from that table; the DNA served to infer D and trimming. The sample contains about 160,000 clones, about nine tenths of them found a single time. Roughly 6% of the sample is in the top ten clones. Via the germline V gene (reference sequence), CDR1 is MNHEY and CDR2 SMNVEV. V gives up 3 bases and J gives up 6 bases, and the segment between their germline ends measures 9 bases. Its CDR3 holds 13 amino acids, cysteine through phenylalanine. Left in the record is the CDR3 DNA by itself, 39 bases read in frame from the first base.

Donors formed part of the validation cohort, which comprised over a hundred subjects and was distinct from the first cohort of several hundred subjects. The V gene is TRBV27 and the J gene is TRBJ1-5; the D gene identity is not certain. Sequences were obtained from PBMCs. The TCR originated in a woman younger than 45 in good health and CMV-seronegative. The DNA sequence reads TGTGCCAGCAGTTTTGGCAGACTTCAGCCCCAGCATTTT. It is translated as CASSFGRLQPQHF.